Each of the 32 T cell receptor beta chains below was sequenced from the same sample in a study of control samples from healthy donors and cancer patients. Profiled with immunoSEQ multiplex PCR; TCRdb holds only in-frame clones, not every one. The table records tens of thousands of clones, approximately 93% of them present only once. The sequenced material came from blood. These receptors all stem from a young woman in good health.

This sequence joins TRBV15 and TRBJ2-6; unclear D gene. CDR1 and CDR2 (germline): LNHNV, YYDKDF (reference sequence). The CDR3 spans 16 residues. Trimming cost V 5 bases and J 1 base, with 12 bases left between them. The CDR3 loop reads CATSGHDSSGANVLTF. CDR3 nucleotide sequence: TGTGCCACCAGCGGCCACGATTCGTCTGGGGCCAACGTCCTGACTTTC. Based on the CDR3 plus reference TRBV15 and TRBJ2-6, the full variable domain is DAMVIQNPRYQVTQFGKPVTLSCSQTLNHNVMYWYQQKSSQAPKLLFHYYDKDFNNEADTPDNFQSRRPNTSFCFLDIRSPGLGDTAMYLCATSGHDSSGANVLTFGAGSRLTVL.

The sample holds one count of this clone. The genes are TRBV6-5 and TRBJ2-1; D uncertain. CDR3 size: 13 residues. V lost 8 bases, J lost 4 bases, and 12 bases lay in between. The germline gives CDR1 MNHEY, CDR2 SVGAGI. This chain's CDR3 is CASPEDGYNEQFF. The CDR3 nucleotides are TGTGCCAGCCCCGAGGACGGGTACAATGAGCAGTTCTTC.

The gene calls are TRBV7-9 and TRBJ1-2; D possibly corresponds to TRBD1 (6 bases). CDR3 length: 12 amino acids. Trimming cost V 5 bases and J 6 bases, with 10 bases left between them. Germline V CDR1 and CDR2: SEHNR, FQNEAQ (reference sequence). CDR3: CASSLQGHGYTF. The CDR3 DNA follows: TGTGCCAGCAGCCTACAGGGACATGGCTACACCTTC. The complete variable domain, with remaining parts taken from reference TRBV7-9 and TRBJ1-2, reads DTGVSQNPRHKITKRGQNVTFRCDPISEHNRLYWYRQTLGQGPEFLTYFQNEAQLEKSRLLSDRFSAERPKGSFSTLEIQRTEQGDSAMYLCASSLQGHGYTFGSGTRLTVV.

CDR3 sequence: CASSQANQPQHF. As DNA, the CDR3 is TGTGCCAGCAGTCAAGCTAATCAGCCCCAGCATTTT. The V call is TRBV12-3 or TRBV12-4, the J call TRBJ1-5; D is unclear. CDR3 length: 12 amino acids. Trimming stripped 5 bases from V and 4 bases from J, with 6 bases between.

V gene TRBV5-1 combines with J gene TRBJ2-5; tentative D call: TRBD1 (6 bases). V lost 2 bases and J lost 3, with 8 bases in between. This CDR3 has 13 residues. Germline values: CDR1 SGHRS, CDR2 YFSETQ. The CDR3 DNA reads TGCGCCAGCAGCTTTTCAGGGGAAGAGACCCAGTACTTC. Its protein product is CASSFSGEETQYF.

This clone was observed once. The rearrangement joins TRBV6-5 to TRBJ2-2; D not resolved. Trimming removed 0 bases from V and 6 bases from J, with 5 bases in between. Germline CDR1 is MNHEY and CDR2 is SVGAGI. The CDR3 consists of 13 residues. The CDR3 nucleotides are TGTGCCAGCAGTTACTCGGGTTCCGGGGAGCTGTTTTTT. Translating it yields CASSYSGSGELFF.

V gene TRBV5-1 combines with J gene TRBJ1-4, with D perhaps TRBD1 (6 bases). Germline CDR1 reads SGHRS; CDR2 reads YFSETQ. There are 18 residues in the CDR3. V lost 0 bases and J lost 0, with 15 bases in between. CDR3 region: CASSLEAGASATNEKLFF. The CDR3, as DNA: TGCGCCAGCAGCTTGGAGGCGGGGGCTAGTGCAACTAATGAAAAACTGTTTTTT.

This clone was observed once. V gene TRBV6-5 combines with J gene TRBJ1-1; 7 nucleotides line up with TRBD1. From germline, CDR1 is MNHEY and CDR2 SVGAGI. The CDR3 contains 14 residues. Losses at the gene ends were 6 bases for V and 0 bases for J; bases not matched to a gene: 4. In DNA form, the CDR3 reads TGTGCCAGCAGACGGACAGGTTTGAACACTGAAGCTTTCTTT. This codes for CASRRTGLNTEAFF.

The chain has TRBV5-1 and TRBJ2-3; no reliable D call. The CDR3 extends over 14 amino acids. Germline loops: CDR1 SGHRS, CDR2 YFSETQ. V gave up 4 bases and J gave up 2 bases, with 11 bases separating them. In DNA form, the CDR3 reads TGCGCCAGCAGCAAAGGACGCCTCACAGATACGCAGTATTTT. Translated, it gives CASSKGRLTDTQYF.

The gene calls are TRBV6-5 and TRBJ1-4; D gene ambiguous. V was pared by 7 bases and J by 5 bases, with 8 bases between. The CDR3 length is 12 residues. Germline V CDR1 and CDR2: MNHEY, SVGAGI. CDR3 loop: CASKRSNEKLFF. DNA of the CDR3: TGTGCCAGCAAACGGTCGAATGAAAAACTGTTTTTT.

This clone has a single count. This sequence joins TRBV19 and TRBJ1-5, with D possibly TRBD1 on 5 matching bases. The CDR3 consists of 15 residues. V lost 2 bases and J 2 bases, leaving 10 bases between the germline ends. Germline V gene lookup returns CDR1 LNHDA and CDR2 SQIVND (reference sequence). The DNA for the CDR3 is TGTGCCAGTAGTATACCAGGAGGGGGCAATCAGCCCCAGCATTTT. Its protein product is CASSIPGGGNQPQHF.

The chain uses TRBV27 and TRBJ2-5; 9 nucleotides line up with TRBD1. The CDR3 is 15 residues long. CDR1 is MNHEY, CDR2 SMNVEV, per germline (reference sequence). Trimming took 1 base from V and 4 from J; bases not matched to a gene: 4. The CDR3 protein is CASSLWGQGGETQYF. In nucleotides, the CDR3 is TGTGCCAGCAGTTTATGGGGACAGGGAGGAGAGACCCAGTACTTC.

CDR3 protein: CASSLQGSGYTF. CDR3 nucleotides: TGCGCCAGCAGCTTACAGGGGAGCGGCTACACCTTC. This chain links TRBV5-1 with TRBJ1-2; TRBD1 aligns across 7 bases. V shed 2 bases and J 8 bases; nucleotides not matched to a gene: 3. The germline V gene encodes CDR1 SGHRS and CDR2 YFSETQ. This CDR3 has 12 amino acids.

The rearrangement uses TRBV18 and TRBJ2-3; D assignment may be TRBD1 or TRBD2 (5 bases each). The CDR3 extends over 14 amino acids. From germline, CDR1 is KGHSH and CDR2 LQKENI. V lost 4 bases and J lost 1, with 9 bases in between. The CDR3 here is CASSLQGGTDTQYF. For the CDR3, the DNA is TGTGCCAGCTCACTCCAGGGAGGCACAGATACGCAGTATTTT.

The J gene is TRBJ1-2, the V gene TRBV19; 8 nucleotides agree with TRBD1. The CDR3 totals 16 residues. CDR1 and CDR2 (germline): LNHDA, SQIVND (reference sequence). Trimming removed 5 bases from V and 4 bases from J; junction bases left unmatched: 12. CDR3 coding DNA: TGTGCCAGTAGTGCGAGCGGGACAGGTTCTTTCTATGGCTACACCTTC. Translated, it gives CASSASGTGSFYGYTF.

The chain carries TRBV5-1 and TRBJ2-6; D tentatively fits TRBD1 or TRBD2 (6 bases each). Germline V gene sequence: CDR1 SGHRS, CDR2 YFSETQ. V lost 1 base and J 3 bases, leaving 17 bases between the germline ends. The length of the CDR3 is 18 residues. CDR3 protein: CASSLLTGGGFGANVLTF. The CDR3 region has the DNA TGCGCCAGCAGCTTGTTGACAGGAGGAGGGTTTGGGGCCAACGTCCTGACTTTC.

The CDR3, as DNA: TGTGCCAGCAGCTTAGGTTCGGGCGGACTCCACTTT. Translation: CASSLGSGGLHF. The chain couples TRBV7-9 to TRBJ1-6, with D hard to call. V was cut by 1 base and J by 16 bases, with 11 bases left in between. This CDR3 is built from 12 residues. From germline, CDR1 is SEHNR and CDR2 FQNEAQ (reference sequence).

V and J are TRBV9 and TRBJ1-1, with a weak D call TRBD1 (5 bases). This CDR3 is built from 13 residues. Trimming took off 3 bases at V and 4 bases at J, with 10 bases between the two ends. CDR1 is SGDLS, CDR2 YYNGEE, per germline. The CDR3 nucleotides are TGTGCCAGCAGCGCGGGGCCAGCCACTGAAGCTTTCTTT. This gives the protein CASSAGPATEAFF.

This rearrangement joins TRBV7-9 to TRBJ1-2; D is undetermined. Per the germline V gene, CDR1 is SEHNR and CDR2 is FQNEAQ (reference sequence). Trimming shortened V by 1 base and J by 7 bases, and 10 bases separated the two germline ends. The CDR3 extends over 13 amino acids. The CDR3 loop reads CASSLEVRVGYTF. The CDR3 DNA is TGTGCCAGCAGCTTAGAAGTGCGTGTTGGCTACACCTTC.

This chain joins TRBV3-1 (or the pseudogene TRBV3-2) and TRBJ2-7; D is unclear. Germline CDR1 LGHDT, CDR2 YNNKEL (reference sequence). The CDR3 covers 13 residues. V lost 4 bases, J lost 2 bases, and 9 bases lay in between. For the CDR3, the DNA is TGTGCCAGCAGCCGGTTACTCACCTACGAGCAGTACTTC. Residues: CASSRLLTYEQYF.

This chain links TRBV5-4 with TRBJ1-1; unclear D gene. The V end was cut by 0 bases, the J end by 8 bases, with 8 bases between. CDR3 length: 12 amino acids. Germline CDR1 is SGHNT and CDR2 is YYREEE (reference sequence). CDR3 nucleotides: TGTGCCAGCAGCTTGGCCCGGAGAGAAGCTTTCTTT. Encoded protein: CASSLARREAFF.

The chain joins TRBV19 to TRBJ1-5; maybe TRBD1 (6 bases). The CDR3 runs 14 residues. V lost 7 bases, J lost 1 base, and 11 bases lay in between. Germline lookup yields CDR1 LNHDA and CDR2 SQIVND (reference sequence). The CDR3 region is CASIKGGSNQPQHF. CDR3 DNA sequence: TGTGCCAGTATCAAAGGGGGGAGCAATCAGCCCCAGCATTTT.

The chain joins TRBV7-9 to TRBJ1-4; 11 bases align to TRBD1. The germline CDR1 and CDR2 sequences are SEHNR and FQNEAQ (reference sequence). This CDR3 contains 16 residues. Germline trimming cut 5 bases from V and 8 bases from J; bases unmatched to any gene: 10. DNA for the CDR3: TGTGCCAGCAGCCGTACAACGGGACAGGGGGACGAAAAACTGTTTTTT. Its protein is CASSRTTGQGDEKLFF.

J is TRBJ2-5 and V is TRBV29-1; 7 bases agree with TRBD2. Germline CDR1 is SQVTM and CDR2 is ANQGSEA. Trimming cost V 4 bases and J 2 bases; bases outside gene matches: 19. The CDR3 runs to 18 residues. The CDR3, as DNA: TGCAGCGTTGGACTCAACCTTTGGACTAGGTCCTCTCAAGAGACCCAGTACTTC. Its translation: CSVGLNLWTRSSQETQYF.

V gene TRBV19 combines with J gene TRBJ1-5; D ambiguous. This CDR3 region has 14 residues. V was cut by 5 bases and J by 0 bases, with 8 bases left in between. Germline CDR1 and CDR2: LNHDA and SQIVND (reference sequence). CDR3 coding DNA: TGTGCCAGTAGTGACTATTATAGCAATCAGCCCCAGCATTTT. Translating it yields CASSDYYSNQPQHF.

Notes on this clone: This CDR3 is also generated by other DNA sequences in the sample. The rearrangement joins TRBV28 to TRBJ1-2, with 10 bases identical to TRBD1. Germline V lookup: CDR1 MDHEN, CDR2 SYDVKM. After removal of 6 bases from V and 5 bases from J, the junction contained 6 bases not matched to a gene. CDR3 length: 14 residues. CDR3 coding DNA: TGTGCCAGCAGCCTTCCGGGACAGGGGTATGGCTACACCTTC. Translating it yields CASSLPGQGYGYTF.

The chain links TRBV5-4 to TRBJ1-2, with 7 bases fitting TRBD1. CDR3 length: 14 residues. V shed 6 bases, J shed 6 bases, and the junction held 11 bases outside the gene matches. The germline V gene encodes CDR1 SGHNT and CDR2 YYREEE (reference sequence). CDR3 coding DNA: TGTGCCAGCACTAACCAGGGGGTTAGAGATGGCTACACCTTC. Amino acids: CASTNQGVRDGYTF. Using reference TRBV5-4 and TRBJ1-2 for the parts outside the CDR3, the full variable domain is ETGVTQSPTHLIKTRGQQVTLRCSSQSGHNTVSWYQQALGQGPQFIFQYYREEENGRGNFPPRFSGLQFPNYSSELNVNALELDDSALYLCASTNQGVRDGYTFGSGTRLTVV.

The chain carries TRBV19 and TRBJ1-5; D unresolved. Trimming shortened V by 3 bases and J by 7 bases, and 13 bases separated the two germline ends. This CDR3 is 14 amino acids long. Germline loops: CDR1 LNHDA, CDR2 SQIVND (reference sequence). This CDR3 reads CASSMVENVQPQHF. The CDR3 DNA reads TGTGCCAGTAGTATGGTAGAGAACGTCCAGCCCCAGCATTTT.

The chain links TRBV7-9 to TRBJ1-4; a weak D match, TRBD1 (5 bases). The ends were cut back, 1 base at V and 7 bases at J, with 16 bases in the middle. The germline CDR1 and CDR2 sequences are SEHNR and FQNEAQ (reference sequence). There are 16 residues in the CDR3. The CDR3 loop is CASSLGGASRGEKLFF. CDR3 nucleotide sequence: TGTGCCAGCAGCTTAGGTGGGGCCTCAAGGGGTGAAAAACTGTTTTTT.

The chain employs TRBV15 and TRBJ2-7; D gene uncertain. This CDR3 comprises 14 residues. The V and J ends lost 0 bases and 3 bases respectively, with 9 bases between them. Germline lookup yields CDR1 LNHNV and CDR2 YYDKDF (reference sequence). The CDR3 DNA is TGTGCCACCAGCAGAGAGGTAGATGTCTACGAGCAGTACTTC. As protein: CATSREVDVYEQYF.

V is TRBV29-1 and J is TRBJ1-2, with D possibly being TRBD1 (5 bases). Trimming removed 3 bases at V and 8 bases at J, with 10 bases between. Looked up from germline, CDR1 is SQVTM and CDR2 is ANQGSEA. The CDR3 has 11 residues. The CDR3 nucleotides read TGCAGCGTTGAGCCAGGGAGCGGCTACACCTTC. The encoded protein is CSVEPGSGYTF.

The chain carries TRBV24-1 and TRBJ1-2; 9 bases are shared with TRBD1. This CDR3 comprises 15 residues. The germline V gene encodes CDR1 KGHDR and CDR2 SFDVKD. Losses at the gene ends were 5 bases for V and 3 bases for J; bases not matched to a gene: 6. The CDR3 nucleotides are TGTGCCACCAGTGCTCGGACAGGGGTGGACTATGGCTACACCTTC. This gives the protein CATSARTGVDYGYTF.